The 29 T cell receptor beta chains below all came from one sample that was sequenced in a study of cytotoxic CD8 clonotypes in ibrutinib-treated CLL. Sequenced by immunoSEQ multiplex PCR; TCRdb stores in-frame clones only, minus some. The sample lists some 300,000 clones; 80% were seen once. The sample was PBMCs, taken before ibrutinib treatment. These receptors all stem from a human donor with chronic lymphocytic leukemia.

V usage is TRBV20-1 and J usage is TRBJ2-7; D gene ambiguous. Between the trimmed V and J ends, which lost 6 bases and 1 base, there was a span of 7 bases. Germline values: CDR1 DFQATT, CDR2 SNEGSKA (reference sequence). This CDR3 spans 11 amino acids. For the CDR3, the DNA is TGCAGTGCCCTCGAGTCCTACGAGCAGTACTTC. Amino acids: CSALESYEQYF.

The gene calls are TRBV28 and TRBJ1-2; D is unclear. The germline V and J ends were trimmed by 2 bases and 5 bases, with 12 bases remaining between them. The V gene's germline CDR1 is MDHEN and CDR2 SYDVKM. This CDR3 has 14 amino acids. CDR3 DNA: TGTGCCAGCAGTTTACTGTCCGGGCAGTATGGCTACACCTTC. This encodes CASSLLSGQYGYTF.

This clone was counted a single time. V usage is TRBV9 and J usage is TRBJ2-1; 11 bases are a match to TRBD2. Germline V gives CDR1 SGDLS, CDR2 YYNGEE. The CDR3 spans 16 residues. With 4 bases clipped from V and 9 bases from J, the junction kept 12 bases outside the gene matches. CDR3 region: CASSPDLTSGSSEQFF. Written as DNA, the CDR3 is TGTGCCAGCAGCCCCGATTTAACTAGCGGGAGTTCTGAGCAGTTCTTC.

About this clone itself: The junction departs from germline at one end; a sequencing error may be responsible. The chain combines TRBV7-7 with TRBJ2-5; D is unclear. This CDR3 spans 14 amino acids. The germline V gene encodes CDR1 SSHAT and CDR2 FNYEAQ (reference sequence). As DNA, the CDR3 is TGTGCTAGCAGCTCTTTGTCTTCGGGAGAGACCCAGTACTTC. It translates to CASSSLSSGETQYF.

DNA for the CDR3: TGTGCCAGCAGTTCTCACGCCTACGAGCAGTACTTC. Amino acids: CASSSHAYEQYF. The V gene is TRBV6-5, the J gene TRBJ2-7, with D unclear. The CDR3 is made up of 12 amino acids. CDR1 and CDR2 from the germline V gene are MNHEY and SVGAGI. V lost 4 bases to trimming and J lost 2 bases, with 6 bases between them.

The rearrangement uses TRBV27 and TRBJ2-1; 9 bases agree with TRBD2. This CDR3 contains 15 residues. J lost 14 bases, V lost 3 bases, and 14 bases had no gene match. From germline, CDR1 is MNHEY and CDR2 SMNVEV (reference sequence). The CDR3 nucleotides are TGTGCCAGCAGTTTCCAGGGACTAGCAGCGGAAGGAGAGTTCTTC. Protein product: CASSFQGLAAEGEFF.

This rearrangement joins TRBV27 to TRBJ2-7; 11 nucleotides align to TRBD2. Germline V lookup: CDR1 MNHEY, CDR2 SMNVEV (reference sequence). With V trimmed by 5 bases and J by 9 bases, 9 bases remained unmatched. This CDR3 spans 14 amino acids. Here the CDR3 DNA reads TGTGCCAGCAGTGTGACTAGCGGGGCCGGGGGGCAGTACTTC. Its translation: CASSVTSGAGGQYF.

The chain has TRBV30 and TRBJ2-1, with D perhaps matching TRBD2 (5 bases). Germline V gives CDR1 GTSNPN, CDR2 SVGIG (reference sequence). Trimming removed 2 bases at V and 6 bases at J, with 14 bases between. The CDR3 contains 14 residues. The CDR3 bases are TGTGCCTGGAGTCGAAACCTAGCCACCAATGAGCAGTTCTTC. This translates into CAWSRNLATNEQFF.

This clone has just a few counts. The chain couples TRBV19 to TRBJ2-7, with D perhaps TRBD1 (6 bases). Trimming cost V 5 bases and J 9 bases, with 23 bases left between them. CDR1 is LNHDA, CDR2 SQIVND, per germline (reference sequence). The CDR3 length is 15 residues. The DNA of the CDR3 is TGTGCCAGTAGTCCAACGACAGGAGCACAAGGGGTGCAGTACTTC. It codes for CASSPTTGAQGVQYF.

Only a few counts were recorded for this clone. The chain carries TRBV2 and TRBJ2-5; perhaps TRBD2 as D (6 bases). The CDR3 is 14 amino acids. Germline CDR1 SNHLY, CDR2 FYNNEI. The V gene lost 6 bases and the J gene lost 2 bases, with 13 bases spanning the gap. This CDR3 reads CASRGRLGQETQYF. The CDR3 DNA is TGTGCCAGCAGGGGGAGACTAGGACAAGAGACCCAGTACTTC.

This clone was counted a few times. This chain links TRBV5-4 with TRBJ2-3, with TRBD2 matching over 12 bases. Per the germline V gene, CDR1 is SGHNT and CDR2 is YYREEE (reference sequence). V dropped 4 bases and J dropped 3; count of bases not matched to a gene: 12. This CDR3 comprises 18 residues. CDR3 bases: TGTGCCAGCAGCCCCTGGGGACTAGCGGGCCGGAGAACAGATACGCAGTATTTT. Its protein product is CASSPWGLAGRRTDTQYF.

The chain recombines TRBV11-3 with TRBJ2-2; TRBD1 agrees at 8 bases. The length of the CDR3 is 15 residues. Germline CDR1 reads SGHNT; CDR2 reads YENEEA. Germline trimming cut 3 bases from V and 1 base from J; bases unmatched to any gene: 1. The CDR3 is CASSLGTGNTGELFF. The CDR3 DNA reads TGTGCCAGCAGCTTGGGGACAGGGAACACCGGGGAGCTGTTTTTT. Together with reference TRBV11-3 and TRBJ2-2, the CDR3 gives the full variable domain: EAGVVQSPRYKIIEKKQPVAFWCNPISGHNTLYWYLQNLGQGPELLIRYENEEAVDDSQLPKDRFSAERLKGVDSTLKIQPAELGDSAVYLCASSLGTGNTGELFFGEGSRLTVL.

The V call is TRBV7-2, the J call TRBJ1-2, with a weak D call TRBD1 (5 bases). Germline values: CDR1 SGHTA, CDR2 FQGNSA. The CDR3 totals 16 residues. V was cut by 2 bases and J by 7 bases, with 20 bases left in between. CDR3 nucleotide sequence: TGTGCCAGCAGCTTACGGGTTGGGAGGGGACTCTCTGGCTACACCTTC. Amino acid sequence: CASSLRVGRGLSGYTF. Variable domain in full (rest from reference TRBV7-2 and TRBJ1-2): GAGVSQSPSNKVTEKGKDVELRCDPISGHTALYWYRQSLGQGLEFLIYFQGNSAPDKSGLPSDRFSAERTGGSVSTLTIQRTQQEDSAVYLCASSLRVGRGLSGYTFGSGTRLTVV.

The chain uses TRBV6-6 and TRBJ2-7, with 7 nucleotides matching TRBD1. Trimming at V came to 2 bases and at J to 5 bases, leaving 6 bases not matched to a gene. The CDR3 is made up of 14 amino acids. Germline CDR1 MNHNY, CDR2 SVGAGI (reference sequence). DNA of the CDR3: TGTGCCAGCAGTTACCGACAGGGCACGAACGAGCAGTACTTC. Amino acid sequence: CASSYRQGTNEQYF.

Here the CDR3 reads CASSRSGAVDDTQYF. CDR3 sequence (DNA): TGTGCCAGCAGCCGGAGCGGGGCGGTTGATGATACGCAGTATTTT. J is TRBJ2-3 and V is TRBV7-2, with 7 positions matching TRBD2. This CDR3 has 15 residues. CDR1 is SGHTA, CDR2 FQGNSA, per germline. The junction had 11 bases not matched to a gene; V was cut back by 5 bases and J by 6 bases.

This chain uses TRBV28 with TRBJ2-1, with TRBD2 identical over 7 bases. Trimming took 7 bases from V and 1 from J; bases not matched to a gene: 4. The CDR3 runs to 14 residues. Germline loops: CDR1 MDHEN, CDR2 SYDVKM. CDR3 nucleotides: TGTGCCAGCACACGGACTAGTTCCTACAATGAGCAGTTCTTC. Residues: CASTRTSSYNEQFF.

CDR3 protein: CASSVSATGQYQETQYF. The CDR3 bases are TGTGCCAGCAGCGTAAGTGCGACAGGGCAGTACCAAGAGACCCAGTACTTC. V gene TRBV9 combines with J gene TRBJ2-5, with 7 positions matching TRBD1. In germline, CDR1 is SGDLS, CDR2 YYNGEE. This CDR3 is 17 amino acids long. The V gene end was trimmed by 1 base and the J gene end by 0 bases; junction bases not matched to a gene: 9.

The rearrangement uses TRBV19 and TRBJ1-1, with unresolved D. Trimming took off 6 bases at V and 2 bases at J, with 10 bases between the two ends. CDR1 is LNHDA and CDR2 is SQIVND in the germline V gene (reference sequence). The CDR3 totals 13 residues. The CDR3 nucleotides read TGTGCCAGTAGGAACCCCGCCAACACTGAAGCTTTCTTT. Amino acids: CASRNPANTEAFF.

In nucleotides, the CDR3 is TGCGCCAGCAGCTTGCAAACAGGGGGCCTACCCTACGAGCAGTACTTC. It yields the protein CASSLQTGGLPYEQYF. The gene calls are TRBV5-1 and TRBJ2-7; 9 bases fit TRBD1. Losses at the gene ends were 1 base for V and 2 bases for J; bases not matched to a gene: 7. Germline V gene sequence: CDR1 SGHRS, CDR2 YFSETQ. The CDR3 spans 16 residues.

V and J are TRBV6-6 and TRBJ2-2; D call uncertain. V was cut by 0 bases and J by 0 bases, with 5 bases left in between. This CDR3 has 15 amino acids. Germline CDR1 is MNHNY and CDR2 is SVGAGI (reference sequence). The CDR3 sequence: CASSYSGPNTGELFF. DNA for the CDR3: TGTGCCAGCAGTTACTCCGGGCCGAACACCGGGGAGCTGTTTTTT.

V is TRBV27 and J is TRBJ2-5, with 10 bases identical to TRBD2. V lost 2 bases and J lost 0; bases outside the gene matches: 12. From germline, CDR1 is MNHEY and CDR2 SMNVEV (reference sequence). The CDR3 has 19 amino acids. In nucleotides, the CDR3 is TGTGCCAGCAGTTTAAGAAGAACTAGCGGGACGGGGTACCAAGAGACCCAGTACTTC. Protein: CASSLRRTSGTGYQETQYF.

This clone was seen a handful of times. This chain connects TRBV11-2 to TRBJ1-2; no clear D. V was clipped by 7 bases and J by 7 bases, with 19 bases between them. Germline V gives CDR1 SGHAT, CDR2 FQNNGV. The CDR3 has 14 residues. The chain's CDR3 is CASTIAAEFGGYTF. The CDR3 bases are TGTGCCAGCACTATAGCCGCAGAATTCGGTGGCTACACCTTC.

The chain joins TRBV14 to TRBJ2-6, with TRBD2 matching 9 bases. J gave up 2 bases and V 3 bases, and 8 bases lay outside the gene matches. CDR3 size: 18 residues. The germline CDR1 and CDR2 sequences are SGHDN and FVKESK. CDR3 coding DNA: TGTGCCAGCAGCCATCACCCGGGACTAGCAACTGGGGCCAACGTCCTGACTTTC. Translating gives CASSHHPGLATGANVLTF.

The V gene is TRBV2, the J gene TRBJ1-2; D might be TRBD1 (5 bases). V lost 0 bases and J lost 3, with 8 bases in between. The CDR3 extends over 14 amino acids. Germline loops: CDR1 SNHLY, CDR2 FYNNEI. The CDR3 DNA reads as TGTGCCAGCAGTGAAGCAGGGGCGTACTATGGCTACACCTTC. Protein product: CASSEAGAYYGYTF.

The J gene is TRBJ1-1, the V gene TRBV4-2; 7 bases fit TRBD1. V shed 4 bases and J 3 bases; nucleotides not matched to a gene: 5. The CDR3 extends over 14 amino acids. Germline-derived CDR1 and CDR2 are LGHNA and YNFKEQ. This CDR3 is CASSRDRADTEAFF. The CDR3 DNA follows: TGTGCCAGCAGCCGAGACAGGGCCGACACTGAAGCTTTCTTT.

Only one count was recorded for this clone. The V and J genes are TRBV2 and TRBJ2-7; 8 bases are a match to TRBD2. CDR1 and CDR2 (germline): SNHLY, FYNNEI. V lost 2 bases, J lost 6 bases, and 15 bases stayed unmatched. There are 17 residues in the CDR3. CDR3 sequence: CASSESHPGTSPLEQYF. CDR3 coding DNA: TGTGCCAGCAGTGAATCCCACCCCGGGACTAGTCCCCTCGAGCAGTACTTC. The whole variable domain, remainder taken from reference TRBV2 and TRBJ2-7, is EPEVTQTPSHQVTQMGQEVILRCVPISNHLYFYWYRQILGQKVEFLVSFYNNEISEKSEIFDDQFSVERPDGSNFTLKIRSTKLEDSAMYFCASSESHPGTSPLEQYFGPGTRLTVT.

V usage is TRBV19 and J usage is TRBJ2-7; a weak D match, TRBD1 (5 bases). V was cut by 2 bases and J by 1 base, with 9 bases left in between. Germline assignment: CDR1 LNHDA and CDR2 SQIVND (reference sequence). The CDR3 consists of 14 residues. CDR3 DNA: TGTGCCAGTAGTATACGAGACAGTTCCTACGAGCAGTACTTC. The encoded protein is CASSIRDSSYEQYF.

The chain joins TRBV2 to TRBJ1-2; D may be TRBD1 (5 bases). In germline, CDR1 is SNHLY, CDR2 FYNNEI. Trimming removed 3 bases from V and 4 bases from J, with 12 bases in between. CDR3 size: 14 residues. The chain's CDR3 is CASSDSARAYGYTF. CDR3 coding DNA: TGTGCCAGCAGTGATAGCGCCAGGGCCTATGGCTACACCTTC.

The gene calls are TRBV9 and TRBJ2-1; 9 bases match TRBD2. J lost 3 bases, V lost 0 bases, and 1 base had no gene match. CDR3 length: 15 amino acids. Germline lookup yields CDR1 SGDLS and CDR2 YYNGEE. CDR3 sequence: CASSVDSGSYNEQFF. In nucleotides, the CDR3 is TGTGCCAGCAGCGTAGATAGCGGGAGCTACAATGAGCAGTTCTTC.